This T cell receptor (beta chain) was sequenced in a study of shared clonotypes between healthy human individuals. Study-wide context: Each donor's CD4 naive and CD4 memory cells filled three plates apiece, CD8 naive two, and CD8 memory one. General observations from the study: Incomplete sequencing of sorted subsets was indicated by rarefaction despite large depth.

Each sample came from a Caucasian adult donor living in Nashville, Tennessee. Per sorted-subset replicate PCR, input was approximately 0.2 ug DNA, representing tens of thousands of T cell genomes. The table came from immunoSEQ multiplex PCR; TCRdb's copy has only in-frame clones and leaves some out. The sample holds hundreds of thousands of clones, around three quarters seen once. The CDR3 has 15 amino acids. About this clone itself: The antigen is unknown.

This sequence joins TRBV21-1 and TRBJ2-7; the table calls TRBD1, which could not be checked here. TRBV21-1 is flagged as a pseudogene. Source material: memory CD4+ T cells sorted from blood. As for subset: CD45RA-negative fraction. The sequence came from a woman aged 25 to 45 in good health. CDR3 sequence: CASRFLPGQGHEQYF. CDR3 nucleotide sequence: TGTGCCAGCAGATTTCTTCCGGGACAGGGCCACGAGCAGTACTTC.